A single sample is the source of the 28 T cell receptor beta chains below, sequenced in a study of blood T cell repertoires in COVID-19. Profiling relied on immunoSEQ multiplex PCR, and the TCRdb table lists in-frame clones only, not all of them. The sample holds about 64,000 clones; around 80% are singletons and the top ten take approximately 5.6%. Source material: peripheral blood. The origin of the receptors is an older woman with acute or convalescent COVID-19.

This clone was picked up a small number of times. V is TRBV27 and J is TRBJ1-3; no clear D. The CDR3 contains 15 residues. CDR1 is MNHEY and CDR2 is SMNVEV in the germline V gene (reference sequence). V lost 0 bases to trimming and J lost 0 bases, with 6 bases between them. The CDR3 DNA reads TGTGCCAGCAGTTTATCGGGCAGCTCTGGAAACACCATATATTTT. The encoded protein is CASSLSGSSGNTIYF.

V usage is TRBV5-1 and J usage is TRBJ1-4; D is uncertain. V lost 0 bases to trimming and J lost 2 bases, with 14 bases between them. This CDR3 region has 17 residues. Germline lookup yields CDR1 SGHRS and CDR2 YFSETQ. The CDR3 loop reads CASSLGHLSRTNEKLFF. The CDR3 DNA follows: TGCGCCAGCAGCTTGGGACATTTAAGTAGGACTAATGAAAAACTGTTTTTT.

The rearrangement joins TRBV10-2 to TRBJ1-5; D is possibly TRBD1 (6 bases). CDR1 WSHSY and CDR2 SAAADI come from the germline V gene. With 2 bases removed from V and 0 bases from J, the gap between germline ends came to 14 bases. This CDR3 is 17 amino acids long. The CDR3 spells CASSEKIQGVSNQPQHF. CDR3 bases: TGCGCCAGCAGTGAGAAAATACAGGGTGTTAGCAATCAGCCCCAGCATTTT.

This clone was observed a few times. The rearrangement uses TRBV3-1 (or the pseudogene TRBV3-2) and TRBJ1-5, with a tentative D call TRBD1 (5 bases). Germline V lookup: CDR1 LGHDT, CDR2 YNNKEL (reference sequence). Between the trimmed V and J ends, which lost 4 bases and 11 bases, there was a span of 15 bases. This CDR3 is built from 13 residues. The CDR3 spells CASSRGPGGAQHF. The CDR3 DNA is TGTGCCAGCAGCCGGGGACCCGGGGGGGCCCAGCATTTT.

The chain combines TRBV5-5 with TRBJ2-7, with TRBD1 matching 7 bases. Germline CDR1 SGHKS, CDR2 YYEKEE (reference sequence). The CDR3 runs to 14 residues. The V gene end was trimmed by 5 bases and the J gene end by 5 bases; junction bases not matched to a gene: 10. CDR3 coding DNA: TGTGCCAGCAGTTCTCACAGGGGCAGCGACGAGCAGTACTTC. It encodes CASSSHRGSDEQYF.

The rearrangement links TRBV29-1 to TRBJ1-1; D may be TRBD1 (6 bases). V was trimmed by 6 bases and J by 1 base, leaving 9 bases between them. CDR3 length equals 12 residues. Germline V gene lookup returns CDR1 SQVTM and CDR2 ANQGSEA. The CDR3 here is CSVKQGNTEAFF. The CDR3 DNA follows: TGCAGCGTGAAACAGGGGAACACTGAAGCTTTCTTT.

The rearrangement joins TRBV23-1 to TRBJ2-6, with D unresolved. TRBV23-1 carries the ORF label, with uncertain function. The CDR3 contains 14 residues. V dropped 7 bases and J dropped 7 bases, with 14 bases sitting between them. CDR3 in DNA: TGCGCCAGCATTCGAGGCCAAAGCGCCAACGTCCTGACTTTC. Protein sequence: CASIRGQSANVLTF.

The V and J genes are TRBV7-3 and TRBJ1-1; no reliable D call. Germline V gene sequence: CDR1 SGHTA, CDR2 FQGTGA. Trimming shortened V by 5 bases and J by 6 bases, and 13 bases separated the two germline ends. The CDR3 is 13 amino acids. The CDR3 here is CASSTTPRSEAFF. The CDR3 bases are TGTGCCAGCAGCACCACCCCCCGGTCTGAAGCTTTCTTT.

The chain recombines TRBV2 with TRBJ1-5, with 10 bases fitting TRBD1. CDR1 is SNHLY and CDR2 is FYNNEI in the germline V gene. V lost 6 bases, J lost 7 bases, and 6 bases stayed unmatched. The length of the CDR3 is 14 residues. The CDR3 region has the DNA TGTGCCAGCAGGGCGACAGGGGGCAGCCAGCCCCAGCATTTT. Protein: CASRATGGSQPQHF.

This chain uses TRBV5-1 with TRBJ1-2, with no clear D. CDR1 is SGHRS and CDR2 is YFSETQ in the germline V gene. The V and J ends lost 2 bases and 2 bases respectively, with 7 bases between them. This CDR3 has 13 amino acids. CDR3 protein: CASSLVGNYGYTF. In DNA, the CDR3 is TGCGCCAGCAGCTTAGTCGGGAACTATGGCTACACCTTC.

The chain links TRBV19 to TRBJ1-3; 10 bases map to TRBD1. Germline V gene data show CDR1 as LNHDA and CDR2 as SQIVND (reference sequence). This CDR3 is built from 21 residues. V trimming: 4 bases; J trimming: 4 bases; junction bases outside the gene matches: 22. Here the CDR3 reads CASSTIPGQGRWVRGGNTIYF. In DNA, the CDR3 is TGTGCCAGTAGTACTATCCCGGGACAGGGGCGCTGGGTAAGAGGAGGAAACACCATATATTTT.

The count of this clone is one. The V and J genes are TRBV2 and TRBJ1-6; D might be TRBD1 (6 bases). CDR1 and CDR2 from the germline V gene are SNHLY and FYNNEI. The CDR3 is 13 residues long. V dropped 7 bases and J dropped 7 bases, with 11 bases sitting between them. This chain's CDR3 is CASKQGPNSPLHF. For the CDR3, the DNA is TGTGCCAGCAAACAGGGCCCCAATTCACCCCTCCACTTT.

This clone was observed a handful of times. The chain employs TRBV30 and TRBJ1-1; 10 nucleotides match TRBD1. Germline lookup yields CDR1 GTSNPN and CDR2 SVGIG (reference sequence). The CDR3 loop spans 13 amino acids. The CDR3 region is CAGRGQGSTEAFF. The CDR3 region has the DNA TGTGCGGGGAGGGGACAGGGGTCCACTGAAGCTTTCTTT.

This clone was detected only a few times. V usage is TRBV5-1 and J usage is TRBJ2-7, with 7 bases identical to TRBD1. Germline CDR1 reads SGHRS; CDR2 reads YFSETQ. V lost 4 bases, J lost 2 bases, and 9 bases stayed unmatched. The CDR3 has 15 residues. The CDR3 reads CASSPGQFFTYEQYF. The CDR3 region has the DNA TGCGCCAGCAGCCCGGGACAGTTCTTTACCTACGAGCAGTACTTC.

This chain connects TRBV6-2 or TRBV6-3 to TRBJ2-7; D is unclear. This CDR3 contains 14 residues. Germline values: CDR1 MNHEY, CDR2 SVGEGT. V was pared by 4 bases and J by 6 bases, with 16 bases between. The CDR3 is CASSSPPAGSEQYF. CDR3 nucleotide sequence: TGTGCCAGCAGTTCCCCTCCGGCCGGGTCCGAGCAGTACTTC.

The genes are TRBV7-3 and TRBJ2-1, with D uncertain. The CDR3 length is 13 residues. The germline V gene has CDR1 SGHTA and CDR2 FQGTGA. V lost 5 bases and J 5 bases, leaving 10 bases between the germline ends. The CDR3 DNA sequence: TGTGCCAGCAGCCTAGGAGCTAACAATGAGCAGTTCTTC. As protein: CASSLGANNEQFF.

The J gene is TRBJ2-1, the V gene TRBV7-3; TRBD2 matches at 10 bases. Germline CDR1 SGHTA, CDR2 FQGTGA. The CDR3 totals 18 residues. With V trimmed by 1 base and J by 3 bases, 9 bases remained unmatched. DNA for the CDR3: TGTGCCAGCAGCTTAAAAGGCACTAGCGGGGCTTTCTACAATGAGCAGTTCTTC. Protein sequence: CASSLKGTSGAFYNEQFF.

The chain links TRBV9 to TRBJ2-1; the match to TRBD2 covers 10 bases. V lost 4 bases to trimming and J lost 4 bases; unmatched junction nucleotides: 5. The length of the CDR3 is 15 residues. Germline V lookup: CDR1 SGDLS, CDR2 YYNGEE. Here the CDR3 reads CASSPSAGGYNEQFF. The DNA of the CDR3 is TGTGCCAGCAGCCCCTCAGCGGGGGGGTACAATGAGCAGTTCTTC. The complete variable domain, with remaining parts taken from reference TRBV9 and TRBJ2-1, reads DSGVTQTPKHLITATGQRVTLRCSPRSGDLSVYWYQQSLDQGLQFLIQYYNGEERAKGNILERFSAQQFPDLHSELNLSSLELGDSALYFCASSPSAGGYNEQFFGPGTRLTVL.

The chain recombines TRBV30 with TRBJ1-1, with D maybe TRBD1 (5 bases). The CDR3 consists of 12 residues. CDR1 is GTSNPN, CDR2 SVGIG, per germline (reference sequence). With 0 bases removed from V and 10 bases from J, the gap between germline ends came to 12 bases. In DNA form, the CDR3 reads TGTGCCTGGAGTGTACGGGCGGGGGGAGCTTTCTTT. Translation: CAWSVRAGGAFF.

The rearrangement joins TRBV7-2 to TRBJ1-6; tentative D call: TRBD1 (5 bases). The CDR3 is 15 residues long. Per the germline V gene, CDR1 is SGHTA and CDR2 is FQGNSA. The ends were cut back, 5 bases at V and 5 bases at J, with 13 bases in the middle. CDR3 region: CASSPQGGNNSPLHF. In DNA form, the CDR3 reads TGTGCCAGCAGCCCCCAGGGAGGAAATAATTCACCCCTCCACTTT. The whole variable domain, remainder taken from reference TRBV7-2 and TRBJ1-6, is GAGVSQSPSNKVTEKGKDVELRCDPISGHTALYWYRQSLGQGLEFLIYFQGNSAPDKSGLPSDRFSAERTGGSVSTLTIQRTQQEDSAVYLCASSPQGGNNSPLHFGNGTRLTVT.

In nucleotides, the CDR3 is TGTGCCAGCAGCGAGGGGCATGGCTCTGAAAAACTGTTTTTT. Encoded protein: CASSEGHGSEKLFF. The genes are TRBV9 and TRBJ1-4; a possible D gene is TRBD1 (5 bases). V was clipped by 3 bases and J by 7 bases, with 13 bases between them. Germline-derived CDR1 and CDR2 are SGDLS and YYNGEE. The CDR3 is 14 residues long. Variable domain in full (rest from reference TRBV9 and TRBJ1-4): DSGVTQTPKHLITATGQRVTLRCSPRSGDLSVYWYQQSLDQGLQFLIQYYNGEERAKGNILERFSAQQFPDLHSELNLSSLELGDSALYFCASSEGHGSEKLFFGSGTQLSVL.

The V and J genes are TRBV3-1 (or the pseudogene TRBV3-2) and TRBJ2-7; TRBD2 is a possible D gene (7 bases). There are 14 residues in the CDR3. CDR1 is LGHDT, CDR2 YNNKEL, per germline (reference sequence). Trimming removed 4 bases from V and 6 bases from J, with 16 bases in between. The CDR3: CASSPLRGEGEQYF. Here the CDR3 DNA reads TGTGCCAGCAGCCCATTAAGGGGGGAGGGCGAGCAGTACTTC.

A note on this clone: In the same sample, other DNA sequences code for this CDR3. This chain links TRBV24-1 with TRBJ1-5; 10 nucleotides agree with TRBD1. Germline assignment: CDR1 KGHDR and CDR2 SFDVKD. The CDR3 sequence is 15 residues long. After removal of 3 bases from V and 4 bases from J, the junction contained 2 bases not matched to a gene. CDR3 loop: CATSDGQGVNQPQHF. The CDR3 DNA sequence: TGTGCCACCAGTGATGGACAGGGGGTTAATCAGCCCCAGCATTTT.

The genes are TRBV19 and TRBJ2-1; 11 bases fit TRBD1. The CDR3 loop spans 15 amino acids. CDR1 LNHDA and CDR2 SQIVND come from the germline V gene (reference sequence). The trim removed 8 bases at V and 6 bases at J, leaving 9 bases unmatched. For the CDR3, the DNA is TGTGCCAGTGATAACGCGGGACAGGGGGGCAATGAGCAGTTCTTC. Protein product: CASDNAGQGGNEQFF. Complete variable domain (other parts from reference TRBV19 and TRBJ2-1): DGGITQSPKYLFRKEGQNVTLSCEQNLNHDAMYWYRQDPGQGLRLIYYSQIVNDFQKGDIAEGYSVSREKKESFPLTVTSAQKNPTAFYLCASDNAGQGGNEQFFGPGTRLTVL.

The chain couples TRBV5-1 to TRBJ2-2, with 7 nucleotides matching TRBD1. J was trimmed by 0 bases and V by 4 bases; bases with no gene match: 6. CDR1 is SGHRS, CDR2 YFSETQ, per germline. The CDR3 spans 16 residues. CDR3 sequence (DNA): TGCGCCAGCAGCCACCGGACAGGAGCGAACACCGGGGAGCTGTTTTTT. Translating it yields CASSHRTGANTGELFF.

V and J are TRBV7-9 and TRBJ2-7; unclear D gene. In germline, CDR1 is SEHNR, CDR2 FQNEAQ (reference sequence). This CDR3 is built from 16 residues. V was trimmed by 3 bases and J by 0 bases, leaving 15 bases between them. The CDR3 reads CASSFEAFTSSYEQYF. Here the CDR3 DNA reads TGTGCCAGCAGCTTTGAGGCTTTTACGAGCTCCTACGAGCAGTACTTC. The full variable domain, completed using reference TRBV7-9 and TRBJ2-7, is DTGVSQNPRHKITKRGQNVTFRCDPISEHNRLYWYRQTLGQGPEFLTYFQNEAQLEKSRLLSDRFSAERPKGSFSTLEIQRTEQGDSAMYLCASSFEAFTSSYEQYFGPGTRLTVT.

This chain connects TRBV5-1 to TRBJ1-2, with D tentatively TRBD1 (6 bases). The ends were cut back, 4 bases at V and 6 bases at J, with 13 bases in the middle. The CDR3 loop spans 13 amino acids. The germline V gene has CDR1 SGHRS and CDR2 YFSETQ. CDR3 loop: CASSINRENGYTF. CDR3 DNA sequence: TGCGCCAGCAGCATCAACAGGGAAAATGGCTACACCTTC.

The V and J genes are TRBV27 and TRBJ1-1; no firm D call. Deletions cut 2 bases from V and 3 bases from J, with 10 bases between. The CDR3 has 14 amino acids. Per the germline V gene, CDR1 is MNHEY and CDR2 is SMNVEV (reference sequence). The CDR3, as DNA: TGTGCCAGCAGTTTAAGTTTCGGGTACACTGAAGCTTTCTTT. Protein: CASSLSFGYTEAFF.